One TCR beta chain is described in this entry. These data come from a study of blood T cell repertoires in COVID-19. Study in general: Sites across the United States, Italy and Spain contributed samples from acute and convalescent COVID-19. The analysed material was cDNA or gDNA that came from T cells, B-cell-depleted T cells, or PBMCs.

The CDR3 runs to 14 residues. The V segment lost 1 base and the J segment 12 bases; nucleotides outside the gene matches: 5. CDR1 and CDR2 (germline): LGHDT, YNNKEL (reference sequence). The data were produced by immunoSEQ multiplex PCR, yet TCRdb's version contains in-frame clones alone and is incomplete. The table shows a few hundred thousand clones, with approximately 80% occurring only once. Material for sequencing was peripheral blood. The V gene is TRBV3-1 (or the pseudogene TRBV3-2), the J gene TRBJ2-1; 11 positions match TRBD2. This clonotype originated in a man aged 25-45 years who had recovered from COVID-19. CDR3: CASSQGTSGFWQFF. CDR3 DNA: TGTGCCAGCAGCCAAGGGACTAGCGGGTTTTGGCAGTTCTTC.